The 7 T cell receptor beta chains below come from one sample, sequenced in a study of low-dose radiotherapy and immunotherapy resistance in tumors (dated by TCRdb to the early 2020s). The listed sequencing device is Illumina HiSeq 2500. To make first-strand cDNA, Superscript III was used along with a set of TRAV- and TRBV-specific primers so that both the TCRalpha and TCRbeta chains were covered. TCRs were amplified with Phusion for roughly 20 PCR cycles using a constant-region primer together with the adapter attached to the V primers. Through fastp at Q25 and MiXCR, TCRdb rebuilt clones from the public reads, retaining in-frame beta chains. Rows with one shared CDR3 protein collapse into an entry with the most common genes and DNA. This sample is represented by about 82,000 distinct CDR3 sequences; approximately 20% of them were singletons. About 5.5% of the sample lies in the top ten. Explained via the paper, the time point label denotes: before trial treatment.

Source: PBMCs, taken before treatment. Receptors originate from a male donor with prostate cancer.

This chain connects TRBV4-1 to TRBJ2-3; TRBD1 aligns across 8 bases. The V segment lost 0 bases and the J segment 2 bases; nucleotides outside the gene matches: 7. Germline V gene sequence: CDR1 MGHRA, CDR2 YSYEKL. This CDR3 has 17 residues. Written as DNA, the CDR3 is TGCGCCAGCAGCCAAGAGGCAGGGGGCGTAGCCACAGATACGCAGTATTTT. Its protein product is CASSQEAGGVATDTQYF.

Ten or more counts support this clonotype. This chain joins TRBV11-2 and TRBJ2-2, with 9 positions matching TRBD1. This CDR3 spans 16 amino acids. The germline V gene has CDR1 SGHAT and CDR2 FQNNGV. Trimming removed 5 bases from V and 5 bases from J; junction bases left unmatched: 9. The DNA for the CDR3 is TGTGCCAGCAGCCTTACGGGACAGGGTCGAACCGGGGAGCTGTTTTTT. The encoded protein is CASSLTGQGRTGELFF. Full variable domain (remainder filled in from reference TRBV11-2 and TRBJ2-2): EAGVAQSPRYKIIEKRQSVAFWCNPISGHATLYWYQQILGQGPKLLIQFQNNGVVDDSQLPKDRFSAERLKGVDSTLKIQPAKLEDSAVYLCASSLTGQGRTGELFFGEGSRLTVL.

This clonotype came up many times. The V and J genes are TRBV4-1 and TRBJ2-5; the D is unclear. Trimming removed 0 bases from V and 1 base from J, with 12 bases in between. Germline V CDR1 and CDR2: MGHRA, YSYEKL. This CDR3 comprises 16 residues. CDR3 DNA: TGCGCCAGCAGCCAAGAGGTCTACCCTCTCCAAGAGACCCAGTACTTC. Translating it yields CASSQEVYPLQETQYF.

V is TRBV21-1 and J is TRBJ2-7; the table gives TRBD2 as D, unverified against the DNA. TRBV21-1 is noted as a pseudogene. The CDR3 has 15 residues. The DNA of the CDR3 is TGTGCCAGCAGCAGAAGGACTACCTCAACCTACGAGCAGTACTTC. Translating it yields CASSRRTTSTYEQYF.

This clonotype was observed many times. J is TRBJ1-1 and V is TRBV20-1; TRBD1 might be the D (6 bases). The CDR3 spans 17 residues. CDR1 and CDR2 from the germline V gene are DFQATT and SNEGSKA (reference sequence). Trimming left V 0 bases short and J 2 bases short, with 19 bases between. CDR3 loop: CSARDIYREKLNTEAFF. The DNA of the CDR3 is TGCAGTGCTAGAGATATCTACAGGGAAAAGCTCAACACTGAAGCTTTCTTT.

The genes are TRBV9 and TRBJ2-2, with D uncertain. CDR3 length: 12 residues. Trimming cost V 1 base and J 13 bases, with 11 bases left between them. Germline V CDR1 and CDR2: SGDLS, YYNGEE. CDR3 sequence: CASSVLGFPLFF. In DNA form, the CDR3 reads TGTGCCAGCAGCGTACTCGGGTTCCCGCTGTTTTTT. The variable domain in full, with the rest retrieved from reference TRBV9 and TRBJ2-2, is DSGVTQTPKHLITATGQRVTLRCSPRSGDLSVYWYQQSLDQGLQFLIQYYNGEERAKGNILERFSAQQFPDLHSELNLSSLELGDSALYFCASSVLGFPLFFGEGSRLTVL.

The V and J genes are TRBV7-3 and TRBJ2-3; 7 bases are shared with TRBD1. With 4 bases clipped from V and 7 bases from J, the junction kept 11 bases outside the gene matches. Germline assignment: CDR1 SGHTA and CDR2 FQGTGA. CDR3 size: 15 residues. DNA of the CDR3: TGTGCCAGCAGCTCCAGCCAAGGGGGCTCTTATACGCAGTATTTT. It encodes CASSSSQGGSYTQYF.